Only a few counts were recorded for the clone carrying this T cell receptor (beta chain). These data belong to a study of Graves' ophthalmopathy and Graves' hyperthyroidism. Patients with other autoimmune diseases, uncontrolled infections, pregnancy or lactation were excluded. The germline V gene has CDR1 SGHTA and CDR2 FQGNSA. Trimming took 5 bases from V and 3 from J; bases not matched to a gene: 17. The CDR3 has 19 residues. Amplified TCR beta CDR3 regions were obtained using RNA transcripts as template. HTBI primers primed a first-round RT-PCR, and a second-round multiplex PCR followed. TCRdb fed the multiplex PCR reads into MiXCR, producing one record per CDR3 protein. The table shows about 500,000 distinct CDR3 sequences, with approximately 37% occurring only once.

Sequencing was carried out using peripheral blood or thyroid tissue (not recorded which). This sequence originates from an adult man with Graves' hyperthyroidism. The J gene is TRBJ2-7, the V gene TRBV7-2; 12 bases line up with TRBD2. CDR3 in amino acids: CASSQAPGLAGGLSYEQYF. In nucleotides, the CDR3 is TGTGCCAGCAGCCAAGCGCCCGGGCTAGCGGGAGGGCTCAGCTACGAGCAGTACTTC.